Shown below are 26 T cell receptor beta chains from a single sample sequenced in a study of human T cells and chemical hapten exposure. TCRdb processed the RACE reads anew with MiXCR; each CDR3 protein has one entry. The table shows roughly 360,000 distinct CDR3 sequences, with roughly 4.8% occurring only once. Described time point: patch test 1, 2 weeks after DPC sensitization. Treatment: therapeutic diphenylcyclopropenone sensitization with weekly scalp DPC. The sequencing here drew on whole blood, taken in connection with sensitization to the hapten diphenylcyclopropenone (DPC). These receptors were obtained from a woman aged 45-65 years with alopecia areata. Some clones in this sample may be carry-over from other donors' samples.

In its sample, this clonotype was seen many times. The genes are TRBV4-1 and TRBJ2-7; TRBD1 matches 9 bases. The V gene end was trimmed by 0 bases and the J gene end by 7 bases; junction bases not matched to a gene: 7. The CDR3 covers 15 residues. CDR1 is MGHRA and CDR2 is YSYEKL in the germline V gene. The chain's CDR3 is CASSQDPGTGREQYF. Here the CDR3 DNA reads TGCGCCAGCAGCCAAGACCCCGGGACAGGGAGGGAGCAGTACTTC.

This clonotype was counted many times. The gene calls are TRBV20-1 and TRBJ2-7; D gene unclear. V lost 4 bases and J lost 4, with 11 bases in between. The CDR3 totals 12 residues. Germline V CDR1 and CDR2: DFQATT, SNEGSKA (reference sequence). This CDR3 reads CSATQQGYEQYF. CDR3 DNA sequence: TGCAGTGCTACCCAACAAGGATACGAGCAGTACTTC.

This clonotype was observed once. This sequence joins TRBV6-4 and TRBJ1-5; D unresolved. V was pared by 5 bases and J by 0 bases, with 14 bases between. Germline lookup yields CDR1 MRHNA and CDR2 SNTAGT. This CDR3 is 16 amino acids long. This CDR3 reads CASSPESGHSNQPQHF. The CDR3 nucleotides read TGTGCCAGCAGTCCGGAGAGCGGGCATAGCAATCAGCCCCAGCATTTT.

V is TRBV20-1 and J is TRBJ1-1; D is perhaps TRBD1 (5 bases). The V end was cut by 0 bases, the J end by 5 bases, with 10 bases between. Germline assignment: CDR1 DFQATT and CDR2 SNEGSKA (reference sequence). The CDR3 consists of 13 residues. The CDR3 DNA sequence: TGCAGTGCTAGAGAGGACACAGCAACTGAAGCTTTCTTT. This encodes CSAREDTATEAFF.

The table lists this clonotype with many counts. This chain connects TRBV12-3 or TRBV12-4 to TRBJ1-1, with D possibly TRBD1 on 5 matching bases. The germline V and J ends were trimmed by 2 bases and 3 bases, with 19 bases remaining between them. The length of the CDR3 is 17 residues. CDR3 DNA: TGTGCCAGCAGTTTAACAAATGCAGGGACGGGGGACACTGAAGCTTTCTTT. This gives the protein CASSLTNAGTGDTEAFF.

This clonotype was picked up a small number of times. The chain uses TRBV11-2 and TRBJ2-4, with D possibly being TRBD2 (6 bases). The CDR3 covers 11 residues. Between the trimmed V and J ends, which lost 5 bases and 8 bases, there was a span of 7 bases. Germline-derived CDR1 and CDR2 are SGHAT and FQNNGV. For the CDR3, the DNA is TGTGCCAGCAGCCGCGGGGACATTCAGTACTTC. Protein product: CASSRGDIQYF.

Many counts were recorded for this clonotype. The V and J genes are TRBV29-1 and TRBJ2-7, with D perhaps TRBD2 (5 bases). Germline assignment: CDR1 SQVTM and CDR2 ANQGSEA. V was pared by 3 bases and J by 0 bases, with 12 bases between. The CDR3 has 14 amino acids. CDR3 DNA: TGCAGCGTTGATGGCCCGGCGGGCTCCTACGAGCAGTACTTC. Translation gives CSVDGPAGSYEQYF.

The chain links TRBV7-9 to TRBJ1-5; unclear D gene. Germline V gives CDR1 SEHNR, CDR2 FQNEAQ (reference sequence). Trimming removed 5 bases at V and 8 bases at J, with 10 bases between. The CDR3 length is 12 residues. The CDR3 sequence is CASSLSREPQHF. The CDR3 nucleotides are TGTGCCAGCAGCCTCTCGAGAGAGCCCCAGCATTTT. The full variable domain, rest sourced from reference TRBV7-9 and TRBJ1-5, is DTGVSQNPRHKITKRGQNVTFRCDPISEHNRLYWYRQTLGQGPEFLTYFQNEAQLEKSRLLSDRFSAERPKGSFSTLEIQRTEQGDSAMYLCASSLSREPQHFGDGTRLSIL.

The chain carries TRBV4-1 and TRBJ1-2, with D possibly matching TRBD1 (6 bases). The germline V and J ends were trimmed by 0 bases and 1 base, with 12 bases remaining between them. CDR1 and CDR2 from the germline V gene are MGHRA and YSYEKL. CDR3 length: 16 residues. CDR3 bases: TGCGCCAGCAGCCAAGAGTCAGGGGTCCTTAACTATGGCTACACCTTC. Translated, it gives CASSQESGVLNYGYTF.

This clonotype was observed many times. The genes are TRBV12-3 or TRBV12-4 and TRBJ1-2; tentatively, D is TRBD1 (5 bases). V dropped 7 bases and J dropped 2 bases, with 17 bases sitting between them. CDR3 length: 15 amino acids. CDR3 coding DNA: TGTGCCAGCACCTCCCGAGGGGTTGGAAACTATGGCTACACCTTC. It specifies CASTSRGVGNYGYTF.

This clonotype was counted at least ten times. CDR3 loop: CASSFRTGVNEKLFF. DNA of the CDR3: TGTGCCAGCAGCTTCCGGACAGGGGTTAATGAAAAACTGTTTTTT. The chain has TRBV5-6 and TRBJ1-4, with 9 bases fitting TRBD1. Germline V CDR1 and CDR2: SGHDT, YYEEEE. V shed 2 bases and J 4 bases; nucleotides not matched to a gene: 3. The CDR3 contains 15 residues.

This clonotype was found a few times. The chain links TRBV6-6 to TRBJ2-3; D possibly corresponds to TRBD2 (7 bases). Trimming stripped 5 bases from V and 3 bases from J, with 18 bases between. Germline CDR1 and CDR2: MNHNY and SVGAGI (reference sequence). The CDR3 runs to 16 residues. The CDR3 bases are TGTGCCAGCAGTACCTACAGGGAGGGGGGGACAGATACGCAGTATTTT. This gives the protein CASSTYREGGTDTQYF.

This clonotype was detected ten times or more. Here the CDR3 reads CASSFLSRDTNTGELFF. CDR3 DNA: TGTGCCAGCAGTTTCTTATCCCGGGACACCAACACCGGGGAGCTGTTTTTT. This chain links TRBV28 with TRBJ2-2; maybe TRBD1 (6 bases). Germline CDR1 is MDHEN and CDR2 is SYDVKM. The CDR3 contains 17 residues. Trimming removed 3 bases at V and 2 bases at J, with 16 bases between.

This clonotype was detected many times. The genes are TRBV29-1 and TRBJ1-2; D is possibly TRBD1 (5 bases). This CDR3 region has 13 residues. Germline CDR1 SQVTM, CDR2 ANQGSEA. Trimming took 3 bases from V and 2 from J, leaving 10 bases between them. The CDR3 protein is CSVDNPGNYGYTF. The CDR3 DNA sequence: TGCAGCGTTGATAACCCAGGGAACTATGGCTACACCTTC.

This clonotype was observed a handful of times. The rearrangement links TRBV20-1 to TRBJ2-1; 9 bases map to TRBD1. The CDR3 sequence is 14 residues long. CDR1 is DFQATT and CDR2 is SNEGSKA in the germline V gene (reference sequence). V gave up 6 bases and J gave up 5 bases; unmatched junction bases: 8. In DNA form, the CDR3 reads TGCAGTGCCCCCTCCGGGACAGGGAACAATGAGCAGTTCTTC. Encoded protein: CSAPSGTGNNEQFF.

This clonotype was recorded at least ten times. The CDR3 loop reads CASSYSSSSHQPQHF. The CDR3 coding sequence is TGTGCCAGCAGTTATTCATCATCCTCTCATCAGCCCCAGCATTTT. The rearrangement uses TRBV6-2 or TRBV6-3 and TRBJ1-5; the D is unclear. CDR1 is MNHEY, CDR2 SVGEGT, per germline. Trimming pared 3 bases from V and 5 bases from J, leaving 14 bases between. CDR3 size: 15 residues.

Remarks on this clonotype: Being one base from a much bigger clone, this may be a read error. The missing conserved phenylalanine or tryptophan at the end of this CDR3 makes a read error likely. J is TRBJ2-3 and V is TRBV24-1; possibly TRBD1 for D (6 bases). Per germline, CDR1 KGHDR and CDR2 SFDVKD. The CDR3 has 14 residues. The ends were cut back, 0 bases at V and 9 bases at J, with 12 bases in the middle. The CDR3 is CATSDLVQGATQYY. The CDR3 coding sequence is TGTGCCACCAGTGATTTGGTACAGGGTGCCACGCAGTATTAT.

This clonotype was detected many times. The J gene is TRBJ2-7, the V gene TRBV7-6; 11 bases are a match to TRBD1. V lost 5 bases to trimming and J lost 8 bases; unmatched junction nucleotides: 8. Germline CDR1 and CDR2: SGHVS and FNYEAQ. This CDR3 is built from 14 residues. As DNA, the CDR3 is TGTGCCAGCAGCCTCCCCGGGACAGGGGGTAAGCAGTACTTC. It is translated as CASSLPGTGGKQYF.

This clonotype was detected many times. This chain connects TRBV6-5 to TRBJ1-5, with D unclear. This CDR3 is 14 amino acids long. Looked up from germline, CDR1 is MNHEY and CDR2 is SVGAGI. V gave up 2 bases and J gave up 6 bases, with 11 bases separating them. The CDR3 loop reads CASSYAGSGQPQHF. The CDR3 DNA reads TGTGCCAGCAGTTACGCGGGGTCGGGTCAGCCCCAGCATTTT.

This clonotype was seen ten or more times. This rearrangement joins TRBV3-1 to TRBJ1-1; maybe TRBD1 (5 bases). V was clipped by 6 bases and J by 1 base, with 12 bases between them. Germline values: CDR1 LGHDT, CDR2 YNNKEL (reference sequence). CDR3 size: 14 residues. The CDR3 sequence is CASRLQGENTEAFF. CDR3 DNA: TGTGCCAGCAGGCTACAAGGGGAGAACACTGAAGCTTTCTTT.

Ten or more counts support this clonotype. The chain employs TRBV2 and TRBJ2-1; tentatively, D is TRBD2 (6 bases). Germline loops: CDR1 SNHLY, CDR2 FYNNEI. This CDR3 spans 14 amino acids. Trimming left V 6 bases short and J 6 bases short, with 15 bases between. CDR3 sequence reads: CASRGGTGTNEQFF. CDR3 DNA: TGTGCCAGCAGGGGCGGGACTGGGACCAATGAGCAGTTCTTC.

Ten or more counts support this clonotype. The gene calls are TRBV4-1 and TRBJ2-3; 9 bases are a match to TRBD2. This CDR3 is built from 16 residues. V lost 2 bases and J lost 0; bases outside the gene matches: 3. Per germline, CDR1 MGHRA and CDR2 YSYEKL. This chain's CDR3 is CASSQPSGVSTDTQYF. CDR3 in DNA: TGCGCCAGCAGCCAACCTAGCGGGGTAAGCACAGATACGCAGTATTTT.

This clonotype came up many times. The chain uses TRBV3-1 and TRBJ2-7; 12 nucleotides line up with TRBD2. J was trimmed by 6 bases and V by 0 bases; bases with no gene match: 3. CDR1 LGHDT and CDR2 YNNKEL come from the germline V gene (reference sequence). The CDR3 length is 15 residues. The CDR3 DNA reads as TGTGCCAGCAGCCAAGATGCTAGCGGGAGGGGCGAGCAGTACTTC. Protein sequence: CASSQDASGRGEQYF.

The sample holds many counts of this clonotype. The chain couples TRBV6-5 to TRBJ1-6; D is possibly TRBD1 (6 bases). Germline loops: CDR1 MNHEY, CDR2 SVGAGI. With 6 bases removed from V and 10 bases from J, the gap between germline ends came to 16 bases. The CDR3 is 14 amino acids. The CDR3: CASSPEGDGSPLHF. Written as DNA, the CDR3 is TGTGCCAGCAGCCCGGAGGGGGACGGATCACCCCTCCACTTT.

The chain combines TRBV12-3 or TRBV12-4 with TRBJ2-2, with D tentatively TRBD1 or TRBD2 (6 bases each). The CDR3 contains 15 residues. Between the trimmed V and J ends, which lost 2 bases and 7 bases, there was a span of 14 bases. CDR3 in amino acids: CASSLSPGAVGELFF. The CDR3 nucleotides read TGTGCCAGCAGTTTATCTCCGGGGGCGGTCGGGGAGCTGTTTTTT.

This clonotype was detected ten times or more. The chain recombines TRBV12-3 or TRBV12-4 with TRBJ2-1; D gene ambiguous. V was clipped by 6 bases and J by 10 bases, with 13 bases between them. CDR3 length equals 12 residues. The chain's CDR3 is CASRVGRGEQFF. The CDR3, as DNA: TGTGCCAGCAGGGTTGGCAGAGGCGAGCAGTTCTTC.